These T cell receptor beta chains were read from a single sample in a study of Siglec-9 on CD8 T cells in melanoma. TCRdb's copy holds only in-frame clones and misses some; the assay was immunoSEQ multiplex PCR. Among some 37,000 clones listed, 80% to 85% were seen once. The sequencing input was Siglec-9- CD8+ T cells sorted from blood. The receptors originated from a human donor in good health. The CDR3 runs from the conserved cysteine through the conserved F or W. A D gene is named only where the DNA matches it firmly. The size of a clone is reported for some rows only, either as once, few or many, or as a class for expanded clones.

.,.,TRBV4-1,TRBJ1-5,CASSQDRAGDGQPQHF,TGCGCCAGCAGCCAAGATCGGGCGGGGGACGGTCAGCCCCAGCATTTT
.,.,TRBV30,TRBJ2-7,CAWSVSGVDYEQYF,TGTGCCTGGAGTGTATCCGGGGTCGATTACGAGCAGTACTTC
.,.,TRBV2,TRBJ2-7,CASSDAGNDEQYF,TGTGCCAGCAGTGACGCGGGAAACGACGAGCAGTACTTC
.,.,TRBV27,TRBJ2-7,CASAASYEQYF,TGTGCCAGTGCCGCCTCCTACGAGCAGTACTTC
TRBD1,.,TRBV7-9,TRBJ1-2,CASSSTTGHEDGYTF,TGTGCCAGCAGCTCCACGACAGGGCATGAAGATGGCTACACCTTC
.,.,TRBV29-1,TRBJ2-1,CSVLSGTQYNEQFF,TGCAGCGTTTTATCCGGGACACAGTACAATGAGCAGTTCTTC
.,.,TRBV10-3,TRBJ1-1,CAISDGSPNTEAFF,TGTGCCATCAGTGACGGCAGCCCGAACACTGAAGCTTTCTTT
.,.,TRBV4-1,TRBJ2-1,CASRASSYNEQFF,TGCGCCAGCCGCGCCAGCTCCTACAATGAGCAGTTCTTC
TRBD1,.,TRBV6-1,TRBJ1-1,CATRDRGLNTEAFF,TGTGCCACCAGGGACAGGGGCCTGAACACTGAAGCTTTCTTT
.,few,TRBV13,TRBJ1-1,CASSRNRKGGREAFF,TGTGCCAGCAGCCGCAACAGGAAAGGAGGGAGAGAAGCTTTCTTT
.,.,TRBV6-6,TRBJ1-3,CASSLRTSPGNTIYF,TGTGCCAGCAGCTTACGCACTAGCCCTGGAAACACCATATATTTT
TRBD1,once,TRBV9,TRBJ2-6,CASSVSPDRVSGANVLTF,TGTGCCAGCAGCGTATCCCCGGACAGGGTATCCGGGGCCAACGTCCTGACTTTC
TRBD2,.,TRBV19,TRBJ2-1,CASSINSGRASYNEQFF,TGTGCCAGTAGTATAAATAGCGGGAGGGCCTCCTACAATGAGCAGTTCTTC
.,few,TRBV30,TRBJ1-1,CAWSLGEGMNTEAFF,TGTGCCTGGAGTTTAGGGGAGGGCATGAACACTGAAGCTTTCTTT
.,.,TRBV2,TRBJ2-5,CASSEGAGIQETQYF,TGTGCCAGCAGTGAAGGGGCGGGGATTCAAGAGACCCAGTACTTC
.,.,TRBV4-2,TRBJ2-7,CASSQESGDEQYF,TGTGCCAGCAGCCAAGAATCGGGGGACGAGCAGTACTTC
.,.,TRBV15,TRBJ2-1,CATSRENYNEQFF,TGTGCCACCAGCAGAGAAAATTACAATGAGCAGTTCTTC
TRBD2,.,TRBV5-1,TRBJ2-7,CASSFLPTGGSGYEQYF,TGCGCCAGCAGCTTTCTACCTACCGGCGGGAGTGGCTACGAGCAGTACTTC
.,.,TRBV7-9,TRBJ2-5,CASSAATGFQETQYF,TGTGCCAGCAGCGCAGCAACAGGGTTCCAAGAGACCCAGTACTTC